The 16 T cell receptor beta chains presented below share a single source sample, sequenced in a study of PD-L1 blockade in urothelial cancer (dated by TCRdb to about 2017). This sample's time point label indicates: peripheral blood 6 weeks after treatment start. Library construction relied on the immunoSEQ multiplex PCR assay. Drawn from immuneACCESS, this table holds only the in-frame rearrangements with V and J called that TCRdb kept. Clones are partly lost; checked studies trace under half to an unresolved V gene and leave the rest unexplained. The sample table records just under 45,000 clones; approximately 83% of these occur just once. The ten largest account for about 15% of the sample. The source material was PBMCs, sampled around atezolizumab (anti-PD-L1) treatment. These receptor sequences come from a man aged 55 to 70 with urothelial cancer.

V and J are TRBV19 and TRBJ1-1; 8 nucleotides align to TRBD1. J gave up 4 bases and V 6 bases, and 10 bases lay outside the gene matches. This CDR3 contains 15 residues. CDR1 and CDR2 (germline): LNHDA, SQIVND (reference sequence). This chain's CDR3 is CASSTQGARGTEAFF. The CDR3 region has the DNA TGTGCCAGTAGCACTCAGGGGGCGCGAGGCACTGAAGCTTTCTTT.

This sequence joins TRBV28 and TRBJ2-2, with 13 bases matching TRBD2. Looked up from germline, CDR1 is MDHEN and CDR2 is SYDVKM. J gave up 4 bases and V 6 bases, and 2 bases lay outside the gene matches. CDR3 length: 15 residues. DNA of the CDR3: TGTGCCAGCAGACTAGCGGGGGGGTTCACCGGGGAGCTGTTTTTT. As protein: CASRLAGGFTGELFF.

V gene TRBV19 combines with J gene TRBJ1-2, with 9 positions matching TRBD1. There are 13 residues in the CDR3. Unmatched junction bases numbered 2, after V lost 2 bases and J lost 7 bases. The germline V gene has CDR1 LNHDA and CDR2 SQIVND (reference sequence). CDR3 DNA: TGTGCCAGTAGTATAACAGGGGGCACTGGCTACACCTTC. Protein: CASSITGGTGYTF.

This chain joins TRBV21-1 and TRBJ2-5; no DNA check was done on the table's D call, TRBD1. TRBV21-1 corresponds to a pseudogene. The CDR3 extends over 12 amino acids. The DNA of the CDR3 is TGTGCCAGCAGGTCCCAGGGAGAGACCCAGTACTTC. It yields the protein CASRSQGETQYF.

This clone turned up a few times. The chain has TRBV6-1 and TRBJ2-2; TRBD2 matches at 13 bases. V gave up 4 bases and J gave up 8 bases; unmatched junction bases: 13. The CDR3 consists of 18 residues. Germline CDR1 reads MNHNS; CDR2 reads SASEGT. CDR3 sequence reads: CASSARTSGGRFAGELFF. CDR3 in DNA: TGTGCCAGCAGTGCACGGACTAGCGGGGGCCGATTCGCTGGGGAGCTGTTTTTT.

This chain joins TRBV19 and TRBJ2-2; 8 nucleotides agree with TRBD1. Losses at the gene ends were 6 bases for V and 0 bases for J; bases not matched to a gene: 3. Germline-derived CDR1 and CDR2 are LNHDA and SQIVND (reference sequence). There are 15 residues in the CDR3. CDR3 nucleotides: TGTGCCAGTAGCCCGACAGGGGCGAACACCGGGGAGCTGTTTTTT. Translated, it gives CASSPTGANTGELFF. The whole variable domain, filled in from reference TRBV19 and TRBJ2-2, reads DGGITQSPKYLFRKEGQNVTLSCEQNLNHDAMYWYRQDPGQGLRLIYYSQIVNDFQKGDIAEGYSVSREKKESFPLTVTSAQKNPTAFYLCASSPTGANTGELFFGEGSRLTVL.

The chain carries TRBV6-1 and TRBJ1-5, with D tentatively TRBD1 (6 bases). Per germline, CDR1 MNHNS and CDR2 SASEGT. V dropped 2 bases and J dropped 1 base, with 12 bases sitting between them. The CDR3 is 16 amino acids. The CDR3 nucleotides read TGTGCCAGCAGTGAACAGGGGATATACAGCAATCAGCCCCAGCATTTT. Its translation is CASSEQGIYSNQPQHF.

A single count supports this clone. The chain employs TRBV2 and TRBJ2-2; 8 nucleotides align to TRBD2. V shed 4 bases, J shed 1 base, and the junction held 2 bases outside the gene matches. The germline V gene encodes CDR1 SNHLY and CDR2 FYNNEI. This CDR3 spans 15 amino acids. In DNA, the CDR3 is TGTGCCAGCAGTGGGCTAGCGGGGAACACCGGGGAGCTGTTTTTT. It translates to CASSGLAGNTGELFF. The full variable domain, with the rest looked up from reference TRBV2 and TRBJ2-2, is EPEVTQTPSHQVTQMGQEVILRCVPISNHLYFYWYRQILGQKVEFLVSFYNNEISEKSEIFDDQFSVERPDGSNFTLKIRSTKLEDSAMYFCASSGLAGNTGELFFGEGSRLTVL.

The rearrangement uses TRBV7-9 and TRBJ2-3; 7 bases are shared with TRBD2. J lost 4 bases, V lost 5 bases, and 6 bases had no gene match. CDR1 and CDR2 from the germline V gene are SEHNR and FQNEAQ (reference sequence). This CDR3 spans 14 amino acids. CDR3 region: CASSPGRGSDTQYF. DNA for the CDR3: TGTGCCAGCAGCCCGGGGAGGGGATCAGATACGCAGTATTTT.

This rearrangement joins TRBV6-1 to TRBJ2-7, with TRBD2 matching 8 bases. The CDR3 runs 14 residues. Per the germline V gene, CDR1 is MNHNS and CDR2 is SASEGT. With 7 bases clipped from V and 3 bases from J, the junction kept 8 bases outside the gene matches. CDR3 region: CASKLAGGIYEQYF. The CDR3 region has the DNA TGTGCCAGCAAGCTGGCGGGGGGCATCTACGAGCAGTACTTC.

This chain links TRBV10-3 with TRBJ2-5; TRBD2 aligns across 11 bases. The germline CDR1 and CDR2 sequences are ENHRY and SYGVKD. With 3 bases clipped from V and 4 bases from J, the junction kept 4 bases outside the gene matches. The CDR3 extends over 15 amino acids. In DNA, the CDR3 is TGTGCCATCAGTGAACTAGCGGGGGATGGAGAGACCCAGTACTTC. Translated, it gives CAISELAGDGETQYF.

The chain links TRBV6-1 to TRBJ1-5; 7 nucleotides match TRBD1. Germline CDR1 is MNHNS and CDR2 is SASEGT. The CDR3 sequence is 14 residues long. V lost 0 bases, J lost 4 bases, and 0 bases stayed unmatched. The CDR3: CASSEARGNQPQHF. The CDR3 DNA is TGTGCCAGCAGTGAAGCCAGGGGGAATCAGCCCCAGCATTTT.

The genes are TRBV5-4 and TRBJ2-3; 12 bases are a match to TRBD2. Trimming cost V 4 bases and J 1 base; bases outside gene matches: 1. This CDR3 is built from 15 residues. CDR1 is SGHNT and CDR2 is YYREEE in the germline V gene (reference sequence). The CDR3 region has the DNA TGTGCCAGCAGCCGACTAGCGGGGGGCACAGATACGCAGTATTTT. This codes for CASSRLAGGTDTQYF.

V usage is TRBV6-1 and J usage is TRBJ2-3, with no clear D. Germline CDR1 is MNHNS and CDR2 is SASEGT. V was cut by 2 bases and J by 2 bases, with 5 bases left in between. This CDR3 spans 13 amino acids. The chain's CDR3 is CASSELFTDTQYF. The CDR3 DNA sequence: TGTGCCAGCAGTGAACTGTTCACAGATACGCAGTATTTT.

This clone has only one observation. This rearrangement joins TRBV5-1 to TRBJ2-5; perhaps TRBD1 as D (7 bases). CDR1 and CDR2 (germline): SGHRS, YFSETQ. V dropped 4 bases and J dropped 2 bases, with 15 bases sitting between them. The CDR3 has 15 amino acids. CDR3 sequence (DNA): TGCGCCAGCAGCGAACTGACAGGGAGGCAAGAGACCCAGTACTTC. Protein: CASSELTGRQETQYF.

The chain recombines TRBV6-5 with TRBJ1-3; 8 bases are shared with TRBD1. V trimming: 8 bases; J trimming: 3 bases; junction bases outside the gene matches: 6. The length of the CDR3 is 14 residues. Looked up from germline, CDR1 is MNHEY and CDR2 is SVGAGI. CDR3 in DNA: TGTGCCAGCGGCCCAGGGGGCAGTGGAAACACCATATATTTT. Translation: CASGPGGSGNTIYF.